This T cell receptor beta chain was found in a study of blood T cell repertoires in COVID-19. Study-wide background: Some COVID-19 samples were acute and others convalescent; all came from the United States, Italy and Spain. Nucleic acid was either cDNA or gDNA, and it came from T cells, B-cell-depleted T cells, or PBMCs.

This clone was seen once. The V end was cut by 8 bases, the J end by 4 bases, with 15 bases between. The CDR3 totals 15 residues. Germline loops: CDR1 MNHNS, CDR2 SASEGT. Authors' methods: The authors estimated nucleated cell counts from reference gene primer amplification. Produced via immunoSEQ multiplex PCR; TCRdb's table is partial and in-frame only. V and J calls and clone size come straight from that table; D and trimming were deduced from the DNA. The sample contains approximately 300,000 clones, 65% to 85% of which appear only once. The source is a woman aged 45-60 years with acute or convalescent COVID-19. This rearrangement joins TRBV6-1 to TRBJ1-6; tentatively, D is TRBD1 (6 bases). Sequencing was carried out using peripheral blood. The CDR3 here is CASAEAGTYNSPLHF. Written as DNA, the CDR3 is TGTGCCAGCGCTGAAGCCGGGACATATAATTCACCCCTCCACTTT.